A single sample gave rise to the 9 T cell receptor beta chains below, sequenced in a study of cytomegalovirus exposure and HLA in healthy donors. Vbeta (60) and Jbeta (13) primers were used in the PCR. TCRdb's copy holds only in-frame clones and misses some; the assay was immunoSEQ multiplex PCR. The sample yields 65,000 or so clones, about 80% seen once. Source material: PBMCs. The source is a woman in her thirties or forties in good health and CMV-seropositive.

The J gene is TRBJ2-7, the V gene TRBV10-2; the match to TRBD2 covers 12 bases. Looked up from germline, CDR1 is WSHSY and CDR2 is SAAADI. CDR3 length: 18 amino acids. Germline trimming cut 3 bases from V and 0 bases from J; bases unmatched to any gene: 9. CDR3 DNA: TGCGCCAGCAGTGAAGTGACAAGGACTAGCGGGGACTCCTACGAGCAGTACTTC. Encoded protein: CASSEVTRTSGDSYEQYF.

The chain is built from TRBV5-4 and TRBJ2-3, with a tentative D call TRBD2 (5 bases). Trimming took 5 bases from V and 1 from J, leaving 14 bases between them. The CDR3 extends over 15 amino acids. The V gene's germline CDR1 is SGHNT and CDR2 YYREEE (reference sequence). CDR3 protein: CASSPQPGGTDTQYF. The DNA for the CDR3 is TGTGCCAGCAGTCCCCAACCCGGGGGCACAGATACGCAGTATTTT. Full variable domain (rest looked up from reference TRBV5-4 and TRBJ2-3): ETGVTQSPTHLIKTRGQQVTLRCSSQSGHNTVSWYQQALGQGPQFIFQYYREEENGRGNFPPRFSGLQFPNYSSELNVNALELDDSALYLCASSPQPGGTDTQYFGPGTRLTVL.

The chain is built from TRBV7-2 and TRBJ2-1, with D maybe TRBD2 (5 bases). CDR1 is SGHTA, CDR2 FQGNSA, per germline. V was shortened by 5 bases and J by 8 bases, with 22 bases between the two germline ends. The CDR3 spans 16 residues. Written as DNA, the CDR3 is TGTGCCAGCAGCCGACGCCGGGCCCCGAGGGTCGATGAGCAGTTCTTC. It encodes CASSRRRAPRVDEQFF.

The chain joins TRBV7-8 to TRBJ2-1; D possibly corresponds to TRBD1 (5 bases). The length of the CDR3 is 18 residues. The V gene's germline CDR1 is SGHVS and CDR2 FQNEAQ. V was shortened by 2 bases and J by 1 base, with 18 bases between the two germline ends. The CDR3, as DNA: TGTGCCAGCAGCTTAATCGCAGGGCGCGGCAAGTCCTACAATGAGCAGTTCTTC. This sequence encodes CASSLIAGRGKSYNEQFF.

This sequence joins TRBV29-1 and TRBJ1-1; 8 nucleotides align to TRBD1. Germline V gene data show CDR1 as SQVTM and CDR2 as ANQGSEA. This CDR3 comprises 14 residues. V was clipped by 8 bases and J by 6 bases; unmatched bases: 14. The CDR3 protein is CSCTGTGLLAEAFF. The DNA of the CDR3 is TGCAGCTGTACCGGGACAGGCCTTTTGGCTGAAGCTTTCTTT.

CDR3 loop: CASSPGQRFLLPSTDTQYF. The CDR3 coding sequence is TGTGCCAGCTCACCGGGACAGCGATTTCTACTTCCGAGCACAGATACGCAGTATTTT. The chain recombines TRBV18 with TRBJ2-3, with 7 bases aligning to TRBD1. The germline gives CDR1 KGHSH, CDR2 LQKENI. The CDR3 spans 19 residues. The ends lost 3 bases at V and 0 bases at J; junction bases unmatched: 15.

The chain combines TRBV5-1 with TRBJ1-2; D may be TRBD1 (5 bases). V lost 5 bases and J 2 bases, leaving 19 bases between the germline ends. Germline values: CDR1 SGHRS, CDR2 YFSETQ. The CDR3 covers 16 residues. The CDR3 reads CASSEAGPQPNYGYTF. The CDR3 DNA sequence: TGCGCCAGCAGTGAGGCGGGACCCCAGCCAAACTATGGCTACACCTTC.

This clone was found once. J is TRBJ2-7 and V is TRBV11-2; no definite D call. The V gene's germline CDR1 is SGHAT and CDR2 FQNNGV. Trimming took 5 bases from V and 3 from J, leaving 5 bases between them. CDR3 length equals 11 residues. CDR3: CASSPGYEQYF. DNA for the CDR3: TGTGCCAGCAGCCCAGGCTACGAGCAGTACTTC. The entire variable domain, with the rest obtained from reference TRBV11-2 and TRBJ2-7, is as follows: EAGVAQSPRYKIIEKRQSVAFWCNPISGHATLYWYQQILGQGPKLLIQFQNNGVVDDSQLPKDRFSAERLKGVDSTLKIQPAKLEDSAVYLCASSPGYEQYFGPGTRLTVT.

The chain couples TRBV2 to TRBJ2-6; TRBD1 matches 10 bases. Per the germline V gene, CDR1 is SNHLY and CDR2 is FYNNEI. V lost 6 bases, J lost 3 bases, and 8 bases stayed unmatched. The CDR3 sequence is 17 residues long. In DNA form, the CDR3 reads TGTGCCAGCAGACCGGGACAGGGGATTAGTGGGGCCAACGTCCTGACTTTC. It yields the protein CASRPGQGISGANVLTF.